The T cell receptor beta chain under discussion was sequenced for a study of T cell repertoires in cytomegalovirus infection. For the study at large: Evidence of both CMV infection and a matching HLA type came from public TCR beta signatures. Study-level findings and limits: Carriers of CMV and the relevant HLA type were discriminated by public TCR beta frequency.

The CDR3 runs to 14 residues. Between the trimmed V and J ends, which lost 2 bases and 3 bases, there was a span of 8 bases. In germline, CDR1 is MNHEY, CDR2 SMNVEV (reference sequence). Each CDR3 protein is one row after TCRdb ran MiXCR on the reads. The sample records about 740,000 distinct CDR3 sequences, roughly 36% being singletons. In regard to this clonotype: Its antigen is unknown.

The TCR comes from a human donor in good health (CMV status not recorded). Some clones in this sample may be carry-over from other donors' samples. Sequenced input: PBMCs. This chain links TRBV27 with TRBJ2-1, with D hard to call. The CDR3, as DNA: TGTGCCAGCAGTTTAAGTATTTTCTACAATGAGCAGTTCTTC. It translates to CASSLSIFYNEQFF.